The source of this T cell receptor beta chain is a study of STAT5B mutations in CD4+ large granular lymphocyte leukemia. Regarding the study as a whole: No patients shared main leukemic clonotypes, though around 24% appeared at low frequency elsewhere. TRBV06-family usage was enriched in top patient clones (8/27) versus controls (2/35). Without HLA matching, higher CD4+ than CD8+ T-LGLL clonality could reflect small sample size.

Worth noting for this clone: What it binds is not known.

Losses at the gene ends were 0 bases for V and 1 base for J; bases not matched to a gene: 2. Germline V CDR1 and CDR2: SGDLS, YYNGEE. The CDR3 totals 15 residues. In the authors' workflow: Lowest detectable productive clonotype frequency was 2.59 x 10-5. The data were produced by immunoSEQ multiplex PCR, yet TCRdb's version contains in-frame clones alone and is incomplete. The V and J calls and clone size are taken from that table; D and trimming were inferred from the DNA. The repertoire has 30,000 or so clones, 65% to 80% of them found once; the top ten carry roughly 2%. The receptor was derived from a human donor in good health. The sample taken for sequencing was CD4+ T cells from blood buffy coats. J is TRBJ2-3 and V is TRBV9; 7 bases match TRBD2. The CDR3 protein is CASSVEGLRTDTQYF. Here the CDR3 DNA reads TGTGCCAGCAGCGTAGAGGGACTACGCACAGATACGCAGTATTTT.